The 28 T cell receptor beta chains below all came from one sample that was sequenced in a study of cytomegalovirus exposure and HLA in healthy donors. Amplification used 60 Vbeta primers and 13 Jbeta primers. Produced via immunoSEQ multiplex PCR; TCRdb's table is partial and in-frame only. This sample carries around 120,000 clones, around 83% of them seen once, and the ten largest clones take 2.7%. Material for sequencing was PBMCs. The receptors were sampled from a man aged 50-59 years in good health and CMV-seronegative.

This chain links TRBV4-2 with TRBJ2-5; 8 bases fit TRBD1. TRBJ2-7 matches the DNA end more closely, so the J call is doubtful. Looked up from germline, CDR1 is LGHNA and CDR2 is YNFKEQ. This CDR3 region has 14 residues. CDR3 in DNA: TGTGCCAGCAGCCCTGGACAGGGCGACTACGAGCAGTACTTC. As protein: CASSPGQGDYEQYF.

The chain couples TRBV4-2 to TRBJ2-5; D uncertain. Trimming cost V 0 bases and J 5 bases, with 10 bases left between them. Germline V gene data show CDR1 as LGHNA and CDR2 as YNFKEQ. This CDR3 region has 14 residues. The CDR3 sequence is CASSQDEALETQYF. Here the CDR3 DNA reads TGTGCCAGCAGCCAAGATGAGGCGCTCGAGACCCAGTACTTC.

This clone was counted only a few times. This chain uses TRBV6-5 with TRBJ2-3; D is undetermined. Germline V gives CDR1 MNHEY, CDR2 SVGAGI. The CDR3 spans 14 residues. Trimming took off 4 bases at V and 7 bases at J, with 15 bases between the two ends. CDR3 bases: TGTGCCAGCAGTTTGGTAGTCCGCGATAATACGCAGTATTTT. It yields the protein CASSLVVRDNTQYF.

The chain combines TRBV12-5 with TRBJ2-5, with 11 nucleotides matching TRBD2. CDR3 length equals 16 residues. V was clipped by 3 bases and J by 3 bases; unmatched bases: 6. Per the germline V gene, CDR1 is LGHNT and CDR2 is FRNRAP. CDR3 sequence (DNA): TGTGCTAGTGGTTTTGGAGGTAGCGGGGGGGAAGAGACCCAGTACTTC. This sequence encodes CASGFGGSGGEETQYF.

The chain links TRBV27 to TRBJ1-1; the match to TRBD1 covers 7 bases. Germline V CDR1 and CDR2: MNHEY, SMNVEV (reference sequence). The CDR3 consists of 14 residues. V trimming: 5 bases; J trimming: 1 base; junction bases outside the gene matches: 4. CDR3 bases: TGTGCCAGCAGTAGAGGGACAGAGAACACTGAAGCTTTCTTT. It encodes CASSRGTENTEAFF.

The chain is built from TRBV19 and TRBJ1-5; possible D gene TRBD1, 6 bases. V lost 5 bases, J lost 2 bases, and 10 bases lay in between. CDR3 length: 14 amino acids. Per germline, CDR1 LNHDA and CDR2 SQIVND (reference sequence). CDR3: CASSLSGGNQPQHF. Here the CDR3 DNA reads TGTGCCAGTAGTCTCTCAGGGGGCAATCAGCCCCAGCATTTT.

This chain links TRBV5-1 with TRBJ2-2, with D perhaps matching TRBD1 (6 bases). V gave up 0 bases and J gave up 7 bases, with 13 bases separating them. CDR3 length: 15 residues. CDR1 and CDR2 from the germline V gene are SGHRS and YFSETQ. CDR3 protein: CASSLAGDTGGELFF. CDR3 coding DNA: TGCGCCAGCAGCTTGGCAGGGGACACAGGCGGGGAGCTGTTTTTT.

This rearrangement joins TRBV7-8 to TRBJ1-2; possible D gene TRBD1, 5 bases. Per germline, CDR1 SGHVS and CDR2 FQNEAQ. The CDR3 is made up of 14 amino acids. Trimming removed 5 bases at V and 4 bases at J, with 14 bases between. The DNA of the CDR3 is TGTGCCAGCAGCAAAGAGTCAACAGGCTATGGCTACACCTTC. Translating gives CASSKESTGYGYTF.

V is TRBV6-5 and J is TRBJ2-3, with TRBD1 as a possible D gene (6 bases). Germline-derived CDR1 and CDR2 are MNHEY and SVGAGI. The CDR3 length is 14 residues. Trimming pared 7 bases from V and 6 bases from J, leaving 17 bases between. CDR3 protein: CASKQNRAWDTQYF. In nucleotides, the CDR3 is TGTGCCAGCAAACAGAACAGGGCCTGGGATACGCAGTATTTT.

The genes are TRBV30 and TRBJ1-4; a weak D match, TRBD1 (5 bases). The CDR3 has 12 amino acids. Germline V gene lookup returns CDR1 GTSNPN and CDR2 SVGIG (reference sequence). The germline V and J ends were trimmed by 0 bases and 8 bases, with 7 bases remaining between them. The CDR3 nucleotides read TGTGCCTGGAGTGTACAGGACGAAAAACTGTTTTTT. Encoded protein: CAWSVQDEKLFF.

This chain joins TRBV5-1 and TRBJ2-2; D gene uncertain. The germline V gene has CDR1 SGHRS and CDR2 YFSETQ. This CDR3 is built from 15 residues. The V and J ends lost 7 bases and 0 bases respectively, with 13 bases between them. The CDR3, as DNA: TGCGCCAGCGCCTCCCGGCGGACGAACACCGGGGAGCTGTTTTTT. Protein product: CASASRRTNTGELFF.

The CDR3 DNA sequence: TGTGCCAGCGCCGGGGAGACAAGAGGGAACTATGGCTACACCTTC. Translated, it gives CASAGETRGNYGYTF. This sequence joins TRBV6-1 and TRBJ1-2; the D is unclear. V lost 8 bases, J lost 2 bases, and 18 bases lay in between. This CDR3 has 15 amino acids. Germline CDR1 and CDR2: MNHNS and SASEGT.

This sequence joins TRBV19 and TRBJ2-7, with TRBD2 matching 7 bases. V shed 6 bases, J shed 6 bases, and the junction held 14 bases outside the gene matches. The CDR3 has 15 residues. Germline V gives CDR1 LNHDA, CDR2 SQIVND (reference sequence). The CDR3 region has the DNA TGTGCCAGTAGAGCCGGACTAGACTTTGGTGGCGAGCAGTACTTC. Protein: CASRAGLDFGGEQYF.

Regarding this clone: The junction differs from germline at one of its ends, possibly a read error. The CDR3 region is CASSQGDSRKRNTEAFF. In DNA form, the CDR3 reads TGTGCTAGCAGCCAGGGGGACAGCCGAAAGCGGAACACTGAAGCTTTCTTT. The chain recombines TRBV7-7 with TRBJ1-1, with 7 positions matching TRBD1. This CDR3 is 17 amino acids long. Germline V gene data show CDR1 as SSHAT and CDR2 as FNYEAQ (reference sequence).

V and J are TRBV5-1 and TRBJ1-2, with 7 nucleotides matching TRBD1. The CDR3 has 17 residues. Trimming cost V 1 base and J 2 bases; bases outside gene matches: 11. Germline assignment: CDR1 SGHRS and CDR2 YFSETQ. This CDR3 reads CASSLPGGARFNYGYTF. DNA of the CDR3: TGCGCCAGCAGCTTGCCAGGGGGAGCCCGATTCAACTATGGCTACACCTTC.

The chain employs TRBV5-4 and TRBJ1-1, with D perhaps TRBD1 (5 bases). The germline V gene has CDR1 SGHNT and CDR2 YYREEE (reference sequence). The CDR3 is made up of 15 amino acids. The V end was cut by 2 bases, the J end by 6 bases, with 17 bases between. The CDR3 DNA is TGTGCCAGCAGCTTTACAGGTAGTGGTTGGGCTGAAGCTTTCTTT. Amino acid sequence: CASSFTGSGWAEAFF.

The V gene is TRBV7-3, the J gene TRBJ2-1; 9 nucleotides match TRBD2. Trimming took 5 bases from V and 5 from J; bases not matched to a gene: 7. Germline CDR1 and CDR2: SGHTA and FQGTGA. The CDR3 extends over 15 amino acids. CDR3 loop: CASSPSGGYDNEQFF. DNA for the CDR3: TGTGCCAGCAGCCCAAGCGGGGGGTACGACAATGAGCAGTTCTTC.

The CDR3 nucleotides are TGTGCCAGCAGCTTTTCGACGGGGAGCACAGATACGCAGTATTTT. Amino acids: CASSFSTGSTDTQYF. The J gene is TRBJ2-3, the V gene TRBV7-9, with a tentative D call TRBD2 (5 bases). Trimming left V 3 bases short and J 0 bases short, with 10 bases between. Germline V gene lookup returns CDR1 SEHNR and CDR2 FQNEAQ (reference sequence). The CDR3 loop spans 15 amino acids. The full variable domain, rest sourced from reference TRBV7-9 and TRBJ2-3, is DTGVSQNPRHKITKRGQNVTFRCDPISEHNRLYWYRQTLGQGPEFLTYFQNEAQLEKSRLLSDRFSAERPKGSFSTLEIQRTEQGDSAMYLCASSFSTGSTDTQYFGPGTRLTVL.

This clone was seen a single time. The J gene is TRBJ1-2, the V gene TRBV2; TRBD1 matches at 10 bases. The CDR3 runs 14 residues. Germline-derived CDR1 and CDR2 are SNHLY and FYNNEI. J gave up 5 bases and V 9 bases, and 9 bases lay outside the gene matches. The CDR3 protein is CARSQPGQGYGYTF. DNA of the CDR3: TGTGCCAGATCACAACCGGGACAGGGGTATGGCTACACCTTC.

The chain carries TRBV27 and TRBJ1-1; a weak D match, TRBD1 (6 bases). Trimming shortened V by 5 bases and J by 1 base, and 11 bases separated the two germline ends. Germline loops: CDR1 MNHEY, CDR2 SMNVEV (reference sequence). This CDR3 is 14 amino acids long. The CDR3 region is CASSRYRANTEAFF. DNA for the CDR3: TGTGCCAGCAGTCGGTACAGGGCGAACACTGAAGCTTTCTTT.

The table lists this clone with a few counts. The V call is TRBV5-1, the J call TRBJ1-3; D may be TRBD1 (5 bases). Germline V lookup: CDR1 SGHRS, CDR2 YFSETQ. The CDR3 runs to 16 residues. The V gene lost 0 bases and the J gene lost 4 bases, with 14 bases spanning the gap. The CDR3 DNA reads TGCGCCAGCAGCTTGGAGCCCCAGGGTACGGGAAACACCATATATTTT. Translation: CASSLEPQGTGNTIYF.

The chain combines TRBV5-5 with TRBJ2-3, with 10 bases matching TRBD2. The CDR3 is 15 amino acids. CDR1 and CDR2 from the germline V gene are SGHKS and YYEKEE (reference sequence). Trimming cost V 2 bases and J 1 base; bases outside gene matches: 1. This chain's CDR3 is CASSFLAGGTDTQYF. CDR3 nucleotides: TGTGCCAGCAGCTTTCTAGCGGGGGGCACAGATACGCAGTATTTT.

This clone was detected once. The chain is built from TRBV5-1 and TRBJ1-1; the D gene is possibly TRBD1 (5 bases). Germline V gives CDR1 SGHRS, CDR2 YFSETQ. Trimming cost V 0 bases and J 0 bases, with 9 bases left between them. This CDR3 is 15 amino acids long. The CDR3 sequence: CASSLASGLNTEAFF. CDR3 sequence (DNA): TGCGCCAGCAGCTTGGCTTCAGGGCTGAACACTGAAGCTTTCTTT.

The genes are TRBV6-6 and TRBJ2-7; 10 positions agree with TRBD2. The CDR3 length is 15 residues. V lost 4 bases and J lost 5; bases outside the gene matches: 8. Germline values: CDR1 MNHNY, CDR2 SVGAGI (reference sequence). The CDR3 DNA reads TGTGCCAGCAGTTCCCTACTAGCGGGGCTAGACGAGCAGTACTTC. This translates into CASSSLLAGLDEQYF.

The rearrangement joins TRBV7-9 to TRBJ2-7, with 8 bases lining up with TRBD1. This CDR3 spans 15 amino acids. V gave up 5 bases and J gave up 1 base; unmatched junction bases: 7. Germline-derived CDR1 and CDR2 are SEHNR and FQNEAQ (reference sequence). CDR3 nucleotides: TGTGCCAGCAGCCCGACAGGGGCCATATCCTACGAGCAGTACTTC. Its translation is CASSPTGAISYEQYF.

V is TRBV7-9 and J is TRBJ2-2; a possible D gene is TRBD2 (5 bases). CDR3 length: 14 residues. V dropped 7 bases and J dropped 1 base, with 10 bases sitting between them. Germline CDR1 is SEHNR and CDR2 is FQNEAQ (reference sequence). DNA for the CDR3: TGTGCCAGCATGCTAGCTGAGAACACCGGGGAGCTGTTTTTT. It encodes CASMLAENTGELFF.

The rearrangement uses TRBV5-1 and TRBJ1-3, with 7 bases lining up with TRBD1. Germline lookup yields CDR1 SGHRS and CDR2 YFSETQ. The length of the CDR3 is 16 residues. V was pared by 0 bases and J by 4 bases, with 7 bases of the junction left unmatched. The CDR3 reads CASSLEALTGGNTIYF. The CDR3 coding sequence is TGCGCCAGCAGCTTGGAAGCGCTGACAGGGGGAAACACCATATATTTT.

The rearrangement links TRBV13 to TRBJ1-1; 8 bases match TRBD1. CDR1 and CDR2 (germline): PRHDT, FYEKMQ (reference sequence). The CDR3 contains 17 residues. Trimming removed 5 bases from V and 0 bases from J; junction bases left unmatched: 11. CDR3 nucleotides: TGTGCCAGCAGCATAGCGCAGGGGGCAAGGATGAACACTGAAGCTTTCTTT. It codes for CASSIAQGARMNTEAFF.